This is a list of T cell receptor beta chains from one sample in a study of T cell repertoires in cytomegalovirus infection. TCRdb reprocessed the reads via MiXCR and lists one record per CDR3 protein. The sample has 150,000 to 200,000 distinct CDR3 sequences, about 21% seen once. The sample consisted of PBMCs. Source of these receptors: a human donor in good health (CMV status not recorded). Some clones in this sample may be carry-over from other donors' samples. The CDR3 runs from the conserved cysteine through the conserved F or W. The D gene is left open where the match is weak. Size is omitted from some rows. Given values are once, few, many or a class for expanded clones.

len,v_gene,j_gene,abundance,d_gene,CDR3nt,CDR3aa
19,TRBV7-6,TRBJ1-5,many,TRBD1,TGTGCCAGCAGCCCAACCGCCGGGACAGGGGGTTATAGCAATCAGCCCCAGCATTTT,CASSPTAGTGGYSNQPQHF
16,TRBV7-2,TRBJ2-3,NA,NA,TGTGCCAGCAGCTTAGGCGGCTCCTACAAAACAGATACGCAGTATTTT,CASSLGGSYKTDTQYF
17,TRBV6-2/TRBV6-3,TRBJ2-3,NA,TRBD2,TGTGCCAGCAGAAGAGGGACTAGCGGGGGGGCCAGAGATACGCAGTATTTT,CASRRGTSGGARDTQYF
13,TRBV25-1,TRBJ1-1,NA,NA,TGTGCCAGCAGTGAAGGTCTGGGGACTGAAGCTTTCTTT,CASSEGLGTEAFF
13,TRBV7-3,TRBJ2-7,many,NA,TGTGCCAGCAGCTTATCCCCCGCCGGCGAGCAGTACTTC,CASSLSPAGEQYF
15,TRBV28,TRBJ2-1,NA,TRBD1,TGTGCCAGCAGTTCGCCGGGACAGGGCGACAATGAGCAGTTCTTC,CASSSPGQGDNEQFF
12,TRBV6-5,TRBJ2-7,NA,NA,TGTGCCAGCAGCTTGATCGGGACCGAGCAGTACTTC,CASSLIGTEQYF
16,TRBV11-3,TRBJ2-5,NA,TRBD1,TGTGCCAGCAGCTTGCCGGACAGGGTGAGAGGGGAGACCCAGTACTTC,CASSLPDRVRGETQYF
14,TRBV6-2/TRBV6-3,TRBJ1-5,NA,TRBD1,TGTGCCAGCAGTACTGGGACAGGGCAATGGCCCCAGCATTTT,CASSTGTGQWPQHF
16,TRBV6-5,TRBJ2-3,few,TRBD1,TGTGCCAGCAGTTATCTCCAGGGGGCTAAAAAAAATACGCAGTATTTT,CASSYLQGAKKNTQYF
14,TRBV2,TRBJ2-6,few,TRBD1,TGTGCCAGCAGTGAGGGCAGGGGGCGACGGGACCTGACTTTC,CASSEGRGRRDLTF
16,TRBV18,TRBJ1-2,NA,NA,TGTGCCAGCCGAACGAACGGGGACACTTCTTTTTATGGCTACACCTTC,CASRTNGDTSFYGYTF
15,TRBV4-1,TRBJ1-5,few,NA,TGCGCCAGCAGCCAAGTCGGAGGGGGTTGGCAGCCCCAGCATTTT,CASSQVGGGWQPQHF
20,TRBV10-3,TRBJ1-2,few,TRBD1,TGTGCCATCAGTGAGTCGGTCAGGGGGGCGCAGCCATTTATGGGCTATGGCTACACCTTC,CAISESVRGAQPFMGYGYTF
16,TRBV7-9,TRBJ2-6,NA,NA,TGTGCCAGCAGCCTCCCAGGGAAAAGTGGGGCCAACGTCCTGACTTTC,CASSLPGKSGANVLTF
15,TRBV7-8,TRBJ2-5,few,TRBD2,TGTGCCAGCAGCTCCCAGCGGGGGGCTGGAGAGACCCAGTACTTC,CASSSQRGAGETQYF